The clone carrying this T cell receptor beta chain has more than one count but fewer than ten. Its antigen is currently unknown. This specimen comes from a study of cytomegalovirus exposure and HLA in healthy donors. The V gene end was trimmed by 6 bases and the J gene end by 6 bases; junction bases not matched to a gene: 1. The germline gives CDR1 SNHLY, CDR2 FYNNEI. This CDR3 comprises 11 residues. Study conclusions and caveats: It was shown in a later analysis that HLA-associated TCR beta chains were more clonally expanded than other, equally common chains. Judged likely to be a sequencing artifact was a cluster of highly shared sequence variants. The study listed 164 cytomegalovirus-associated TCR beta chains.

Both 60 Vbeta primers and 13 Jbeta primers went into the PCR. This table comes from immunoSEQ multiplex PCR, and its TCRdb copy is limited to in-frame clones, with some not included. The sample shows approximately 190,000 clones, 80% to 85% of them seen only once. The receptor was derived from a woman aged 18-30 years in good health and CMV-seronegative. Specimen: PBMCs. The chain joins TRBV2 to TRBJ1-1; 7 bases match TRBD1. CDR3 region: CASRQGPEAFF. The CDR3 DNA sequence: TGTGCCAGCAGACAGGGGCCTGAAGCTTTCTTT.